The sample holds one count of the clone carrying this T cell receptor beta chain. Its target is unknown. V shed 4 bases and J 10 bases; nucleotides not matched to a gene: 9. From germline, CDR1 is GTSNPN and CDR2 SVGIG (reference sequence). The CDR3 contains 14 residues. Using immunoSEQ multiplex PCR, the repertoire was profiled, and TCRdb retains in-frame clones only, with some absent. The repertoire includes 200,000 to 250,000 clones, 75% to 90% of them detected once, and 4.5% to 7% sits in the top ten. This entry comes from a study of cytomegalovirus exposure and HLA in healthy donors. Study-level results: The study designated around 150 TCR beta chains cytomegalovirus-associated. Within the approximately 110 validation repertoires, first-cohort TCR clusters tended to co-occur, according to a later analysis.

This chain connects TRBV30 to TRBJ2-1; 11 nucleotides line up with TRBD2. The sequenced sample was PBMCs. The sequence was collected from a woman younger than 35 in good health and CMV-seronegative. Here the CDR3 reads CAWTLAGGPVEQFF. CDR3 DNA: TGTGCCTGGACCTTAGCGGGGGGGCCGGTAGAGCAGTTCTTC.